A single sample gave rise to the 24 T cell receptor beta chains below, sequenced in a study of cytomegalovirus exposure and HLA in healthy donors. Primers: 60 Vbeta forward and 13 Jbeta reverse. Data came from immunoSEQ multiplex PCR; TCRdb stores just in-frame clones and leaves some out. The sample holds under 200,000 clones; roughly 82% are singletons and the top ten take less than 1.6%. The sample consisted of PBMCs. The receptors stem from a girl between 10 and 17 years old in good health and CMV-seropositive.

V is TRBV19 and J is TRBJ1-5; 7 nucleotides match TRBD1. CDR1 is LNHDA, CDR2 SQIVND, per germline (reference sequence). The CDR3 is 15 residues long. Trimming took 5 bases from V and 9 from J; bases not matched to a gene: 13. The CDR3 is CASSPWTGEGGPQHF. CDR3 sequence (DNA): TGTGCCAGTAGTCCCTGGACAGGTGAGGGAGGGCCCCAGCATTTT.

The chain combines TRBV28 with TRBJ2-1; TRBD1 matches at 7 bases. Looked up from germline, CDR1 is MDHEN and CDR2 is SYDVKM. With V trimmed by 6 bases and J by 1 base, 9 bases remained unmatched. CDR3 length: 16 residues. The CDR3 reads CASRFIWDRSYNEQFF. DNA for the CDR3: TGTGCCAGCAGATTTATATGGGACAGATCCTACAATGAGCAGTTCTTC.

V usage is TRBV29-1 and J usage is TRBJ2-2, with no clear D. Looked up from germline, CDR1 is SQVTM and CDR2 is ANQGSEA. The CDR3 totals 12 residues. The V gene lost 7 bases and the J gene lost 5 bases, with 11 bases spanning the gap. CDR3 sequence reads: CSAPDWTGELFF. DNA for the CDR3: TGCAGCGCCCCAGATTGGACCGGGGAGCTGTTTTTT.

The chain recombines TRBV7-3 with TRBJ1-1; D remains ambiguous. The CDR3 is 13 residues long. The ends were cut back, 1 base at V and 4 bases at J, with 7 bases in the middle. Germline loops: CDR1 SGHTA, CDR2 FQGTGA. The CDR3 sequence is CASSLNSLTEAFF. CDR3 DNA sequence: TGTGCCAGCAGCTTAAACTCCCTCACTGAAGCTTTCTTT.

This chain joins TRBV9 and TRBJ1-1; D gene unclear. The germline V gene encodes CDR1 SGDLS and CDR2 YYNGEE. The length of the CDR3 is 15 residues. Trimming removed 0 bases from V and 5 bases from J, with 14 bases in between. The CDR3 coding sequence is TGTGCCAGCAGCGTAGCCGGGAGGGTCGGAACTGAAGCTTTCTTT. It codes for CASSVAGRVGTEAFF.

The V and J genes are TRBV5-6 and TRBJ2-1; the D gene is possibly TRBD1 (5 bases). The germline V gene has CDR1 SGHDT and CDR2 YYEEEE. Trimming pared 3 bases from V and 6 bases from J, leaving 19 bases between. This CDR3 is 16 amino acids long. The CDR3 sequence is CASSSNPLRQFNEQFF. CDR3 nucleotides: TGTGCCAGCAGCTCAAACCCCCTCCGACAGTTCAATGAGCAGTTCTTC. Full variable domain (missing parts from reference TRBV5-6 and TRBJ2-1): DAGVTQSPTHLIKTRGQQVTLRCSPKSGHDTVSWYQQALGQGPQFIFQYYEEEERQRGNFPDRFSGHQFPNYSSELNVNALLLGDSALYLCASSSNPLRQFNEQFFGPGTRLTVL.

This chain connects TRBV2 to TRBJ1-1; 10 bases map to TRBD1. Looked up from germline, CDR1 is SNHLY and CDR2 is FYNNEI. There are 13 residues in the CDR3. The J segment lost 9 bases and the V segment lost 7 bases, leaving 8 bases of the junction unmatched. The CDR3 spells CASKGQGKNQAFF. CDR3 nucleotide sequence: TGTGCCAGCAAGGGACAGGGGAAAAATCAAGCTTTCTTT.

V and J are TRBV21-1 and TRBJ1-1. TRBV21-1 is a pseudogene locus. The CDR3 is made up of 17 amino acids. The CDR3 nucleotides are TGTGCCAGCAGCAAAGCTGGGAGCGGCCTACTGAACACTGAAGCTTTCTTT. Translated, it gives CASSKAGSGLLNTEAFF.

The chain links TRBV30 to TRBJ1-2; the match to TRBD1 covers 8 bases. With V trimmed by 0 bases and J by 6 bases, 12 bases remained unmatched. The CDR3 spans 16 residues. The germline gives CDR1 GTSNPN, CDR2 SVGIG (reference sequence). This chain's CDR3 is CAWSVPTGGGVNGYTF. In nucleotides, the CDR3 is TGTGCCTGGAGTGTTCCCACAGGGGGAGGTGTGAATGGCTACACCTTC. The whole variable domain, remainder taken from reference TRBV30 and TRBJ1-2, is SQTIHQWPATLVQPVGSPLSLECTVEGTSNPNLYWYRQAAGRGLQLLFYSVGIGQISSEVPQNLSASRPQDRQFILSSKKLLLSDSGFYLCAWSVPTGGGVNGYTFGSGTRLTVV.

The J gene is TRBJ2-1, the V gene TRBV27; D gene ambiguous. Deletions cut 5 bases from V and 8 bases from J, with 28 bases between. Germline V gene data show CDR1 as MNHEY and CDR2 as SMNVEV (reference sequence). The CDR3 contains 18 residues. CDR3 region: CASSPRDLGSGNTDEQFF. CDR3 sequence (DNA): TGTGCCAGCAGTCCGAGAGATCTAGGTTCCGGAAACACCGATGAGCAGTTCTTC.

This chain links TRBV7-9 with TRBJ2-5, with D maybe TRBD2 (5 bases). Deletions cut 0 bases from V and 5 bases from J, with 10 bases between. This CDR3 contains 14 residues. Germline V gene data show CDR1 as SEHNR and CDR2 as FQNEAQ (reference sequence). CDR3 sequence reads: CASSLASGTETQYF. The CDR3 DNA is TGTGCCAGCAGCTTAGCGAGCGGCACGGAGACCCAGTACTTC.

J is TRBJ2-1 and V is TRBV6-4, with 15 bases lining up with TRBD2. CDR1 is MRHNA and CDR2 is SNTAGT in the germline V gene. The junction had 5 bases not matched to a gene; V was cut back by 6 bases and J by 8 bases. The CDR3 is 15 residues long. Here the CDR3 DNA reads TGTGCCAGCAGGGGACTAGCGGGGGGTAGAGATGAGCAGTTCTTC. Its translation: CASRGLAGGRDEQFF.

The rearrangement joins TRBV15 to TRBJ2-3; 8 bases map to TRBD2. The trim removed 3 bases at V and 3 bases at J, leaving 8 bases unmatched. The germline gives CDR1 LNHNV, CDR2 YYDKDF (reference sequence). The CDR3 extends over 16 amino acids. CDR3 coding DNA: TGTGCCACCAGCAGCACAAGGGGCGGGAGGACAGATACGCAGTATTTT. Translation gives CATSSTRGGRTDTQYF.

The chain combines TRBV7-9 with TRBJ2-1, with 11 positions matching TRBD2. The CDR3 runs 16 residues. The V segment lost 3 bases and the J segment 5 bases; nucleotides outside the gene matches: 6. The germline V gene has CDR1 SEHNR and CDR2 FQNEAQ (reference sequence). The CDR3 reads CASSFLLAGGDNEQFF. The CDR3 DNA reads TGTGCCAGCAGCTTTCTCCTAGCGGGAGGAGACAATGAGCAGTTCTTC.

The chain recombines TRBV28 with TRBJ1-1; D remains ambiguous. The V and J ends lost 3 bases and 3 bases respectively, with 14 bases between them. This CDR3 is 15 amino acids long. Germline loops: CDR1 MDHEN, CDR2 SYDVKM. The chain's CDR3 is CASSLLGRWDTEAFF. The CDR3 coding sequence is TGTGCCAGCAGTTTGCTAGGTAGGTGGGACACTGAAGCTTTCTTT.

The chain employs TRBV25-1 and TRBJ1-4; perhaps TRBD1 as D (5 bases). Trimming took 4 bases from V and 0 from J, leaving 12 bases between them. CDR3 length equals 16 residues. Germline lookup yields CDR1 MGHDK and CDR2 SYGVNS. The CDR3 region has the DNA TGTGCCAGCAGTGGGGGACTTTATGCAACTAATGAAAAACTGTTTTTT. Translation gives CASSGGLYATNEKLFF.

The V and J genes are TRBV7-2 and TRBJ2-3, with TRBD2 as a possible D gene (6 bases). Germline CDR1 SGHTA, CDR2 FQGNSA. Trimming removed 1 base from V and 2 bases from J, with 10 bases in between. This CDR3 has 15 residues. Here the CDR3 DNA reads TGTGCCAGCAGCTTAGACGGGGGATCCACAGATACGCAGTATTTT. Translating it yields CASSLDGGSTDTQYF.

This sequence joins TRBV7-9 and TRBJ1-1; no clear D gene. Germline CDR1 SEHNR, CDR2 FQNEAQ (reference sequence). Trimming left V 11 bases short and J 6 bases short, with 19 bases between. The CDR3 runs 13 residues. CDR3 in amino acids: CAGGRTDLPEAFF. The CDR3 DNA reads TGTGCCGGAGGACGCACTGACCTCCCTGAAGCTTTCTTT.

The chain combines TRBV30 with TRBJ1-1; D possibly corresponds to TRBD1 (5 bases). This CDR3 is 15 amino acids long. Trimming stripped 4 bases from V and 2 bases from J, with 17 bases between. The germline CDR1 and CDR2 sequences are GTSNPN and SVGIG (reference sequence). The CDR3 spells CAWNRGTGDNTEAFF. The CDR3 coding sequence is TGTGCCTGGAATAGGGGAACAGGAGATAACACTGAAGCTTTCTTT.

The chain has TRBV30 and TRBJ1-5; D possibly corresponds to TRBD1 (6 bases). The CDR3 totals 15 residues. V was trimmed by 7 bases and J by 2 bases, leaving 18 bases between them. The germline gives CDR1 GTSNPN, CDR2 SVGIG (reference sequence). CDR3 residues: CALATGEGGNQPQHF. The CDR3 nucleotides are TGTGCCTTAGCGACCGGCGAGGGGGGCAATCAGCCCCAGCATTTT.

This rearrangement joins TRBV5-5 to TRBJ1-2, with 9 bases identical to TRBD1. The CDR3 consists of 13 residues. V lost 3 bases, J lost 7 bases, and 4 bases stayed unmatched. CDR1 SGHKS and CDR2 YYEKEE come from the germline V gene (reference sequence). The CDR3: CASSSGDRVGYTF. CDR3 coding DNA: TGTGCCAGCAGCTCCGGGGACAGGGTTGGCTACACCTTC.

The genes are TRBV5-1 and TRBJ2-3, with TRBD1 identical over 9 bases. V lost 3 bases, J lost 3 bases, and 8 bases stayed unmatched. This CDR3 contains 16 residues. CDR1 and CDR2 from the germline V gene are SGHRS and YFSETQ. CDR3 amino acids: CASSWGQGSGTDTQYF. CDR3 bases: TGCGCCAGCAGCTGGGGACAGGGATCGGGTACAGATACGCAGTATTTT.

The CDR3 protein is CASSESTGGAGANVLTF. The CDR3 nucleotides read TGTGCCAGCAGCGAATCGACAGGGGGCGCTGGGGCCAACGTCCTGACTTTC. V and J are TRBV7-9 and TRBJ2-6; TRBD1 matches 10 bases. This CDR3 region has 17 residues. CDR1 is SEHNR and CDR2 is FQNEAQ in the germline V gene (reference sequence). The V and J ends lost 5 bases and 2 bases, in that order; junction bases with no gene match: 6.

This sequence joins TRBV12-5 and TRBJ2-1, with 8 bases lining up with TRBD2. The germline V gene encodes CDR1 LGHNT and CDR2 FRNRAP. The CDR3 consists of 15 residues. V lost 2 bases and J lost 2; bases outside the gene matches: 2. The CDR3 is CASGLTGGTYNEQFF. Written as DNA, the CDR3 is TGTGCTAGTGGTTTGACGGGGGGGACCTACAATGAGCAGTTCTTC.